Many counts were recorded for the clone carrying this T cell receptor beta chain. In germline, CDR1 is SGHTA, CDR2 FQGNSA. CDR3 size: 13 residues. The V gene lost 1 base and the J gene lost 4 bases, with 8 bases spanning the gap. Arm-PCR with iRepertoire HTBI primers amplified the CDR3 regions for these TCR beta libraries. In the original workflow: Around 59 TRBV and around 15 TRBJ segments were identified across samples. TCRdb processed the multiplex PCR reads anew with MiXCR; each CDR3 protein has one entry. The V and J calls and clone size are TCRdb's, not the authors'. The sample holds roughly 560,000 distinct CDR3 sequences; about 16% are singletons and the top ten take 20% to 25%. Indicated time point: newly diagnosed GD, antithyroid drugs for less than 3 months. Generation of the TCR library employed RNA extracted from PBMCs. The data originate from a study of regulatory T cells in long-lasting Graves disease.

This sample was shared with a second study, whose subject was T cells in Graves' hyperthyroidism and ophthalmopathy. That work states: Most expanded thyroid clonotypes above 0.001 also appeared in blood. Stable hyperthyroidism and ophthalmopathy were separated using 13 V-J signatures.

The sequencing here drew on peripheral blood mononuclear cells (PBMCs), taken at new diagnosis, from a patient treated with antithyroid drugs. The sequence came from a woman aged 35-65 years with Graves disease. V and J are TRBV7-2 and TRBJ2-7; D is perhaps TRBD1 or TRBD2 (5 bases each). The DNA of the CDR3 is TGTGCCAGCAGCTTAGTTGGGGGATACGAGCAGTACTTC. Translation gives CASSLVGGYEQYF.